Listed below are T cell receptor beta chains from one sample, sequenced in a study of blood T cell repertoires in COVID-19. Generated by immunoSEQ multiplex PCR, the TCRdb table keeps only in-frame clones and is missing some. The sample yields some 100,000 clones, approximately 90% seen once. Sequencing was performed on peripheral blood. The receptors were gathered from a human donor with acute or convalescent COVID-19. The donor label of this sample is uncertain. CDR3s include the opening cysteine and the closing phenylalanine or tryptophan. D genes are given only for firm matches. Some rows have no size entry. The others give once, few or many, or a class for an expanded clone.

abundance	len	v_gene	j_gene	d_gene	CDR3aa	CDR3nt
-	12	TRBV18	TRBJ1-1	-	CASSQGSDEAFF	TGTGCCAGCTCGCAGGGTTCGGATGAAGCTTTCTTT
-	13	TRBV5-5	TRBJ2-7	-	CASSLGAGSEQYF	TGTGCCAGCAGCTTGGGGGCCGGAAGCGAGCAGTACTTC
-	13	TRBV30	TRBJ1-2	TRBD1	CAWSPGGLNGYTF	TGTGCCTGGTCCCCAGGGGGGTTAAATGGCTACACCTTC
-	18	TRBV4-3	TRBJ1-1	-	CASSQAYPGGRKNTEAFF	TGCGCCAGCAGCCAAGCCTACCCCGGGGGGCGGAAGAACACTGAAGCTTTCTTT
once	18	TRBV5-4	TRBJ2-3	-	CASSLAPLAIGSTDTQYF	TGTGCCAGCAGCTTGGCCCCTCTAGCGATCGGTAGCACAGATACGCAGTATTTT
-	15	TRBV30	TRBJ2-6	-	CAWSHGLSGANVLTF	TGTGCCTGGAGCCACGGACTCTCTGGGGCCAACGTCCTGACTTTC
-	16	TRBV11-3	TRBJ2-5	TRBD2	CASSLGSSGGAETQYF	TGTGCCAGCAGCTTAGGTTCCAGCGGGGGGGCAGAGACCCAGTACTTC
-	14	TRBV7-6	TRBJ1-1	-	CASSPHQLNTEAFF	TGTGCCAGCAGCCCGCACCAGTTGAACACTGAAGCTTTCTTT
-	14	TRBV4-3	TRBJ1-1	-	CASSQDTGLPEAFF	TGCGCCAGCAGCCAAGATACAGGGTTACCTGAAGCTTTCTTT
-	15	TRBV18	TRBJ1-3	TRBD1	CASSPLTGTGNTIYF	TGTGCCAGCTCACCACTGACAGGGACTGGAAACACCATATATTTT
-	15	TRBV28	TRBJ2-7	TRBD1	CASSPGQVLPYEQYF	TGTGCCAGCAGCCCAGGACAGGTTCTACCCTACGAGCAGTACTTC
once	14	TRBV7-8	TRBJ2-5	-	CASSLQAGGETQYF	TGTGCCAGCAGCTTACAAGCTGGTGGAGAGACCCAGTACTTC
-	16	TRBV6-5	TRBJ1-2	TRBD1	CASSYGSGQGAYGYTF	TGTGCCAGCAGTTACGGTTCCGGACAGGGGGCCTATGGCTACACCTTC
-	17	TRBV11-3	TRBJ2-3	TRBD2	CASSSGLAGALRDTQYF	TGTGCCAGCAGCTCGGGACTAGCGGGAGCCCTAAGAGATACGCAGTATTTT
-	16	TRBV28	TRBJ2-5	-	CASSSPGHGLGETQYF	TGTGCCAGCAGTTCGCCGGGACACGGTCTGGGAGAGACCCAGTACTTC
-	13	TRBV7-2	TRBJ1-4	-	CASSLVGPEKLFF	TGTGCCAGCAGCTTAGTCGGTCCTGAAAAACTGTTTTTT
-	20	TRBV12-5	TRBJ2-6	TRBD1	CASGFQRGQGIDAGANVLTF	TGTGCTAGTGGTTTCCAAAGGGGACAGGGAATAGACGCTGGGGCCAACGTCCTGACTTTC
-	16	TRBV11-3	TRBJ1-6	-	CASSLDQAGYNSPLHF	TGTGCCAGCAGCTTAGATCAGGCAGGGTATAATTCACCCCTCCACTTT
-	13	TRBV5-1	TRBJ1-1	-	CASRQFWDTEAFF	TGCGCCAGCAGACAGTTCTGGGACACTGAAGCTTTCTTT
once	17	TRBV25-1	TRBJ2-2	TRBD1	CASSGNLGQVSAGELFF	TGTGCCAGCAGTGGAAACCTTGGACAGGTTTCGGCCGGGGAGCTGTTTTTT
-	15	TRBV19	TRBJ1-5	-	CASSILLGANQPQHF	TGTGCCAGTAGTATACTGCTTGGGGCGAATCAGCCCCAGCATTTT
-	15	TRBV6-5	TRBJ2-3	TRBD2	CASPRLAGGTDTQYF	TGTGCCAGTCCCCGACTAGCGGGGGGCACAGATACGCAGTATTTT
-	16	TRBV6-2/TRBV6-3	TRBJ2-3	TRBD2	CASSYWRGGLGRTQYF	TGTGCCAGCAGTTACTGGCGGGGGGGACTGGGACGTACGCAGTATTTT
-	18	TRBV6-1	TRBJ2-3	TRBD2	CASSDRRGSSGGADTQYF	TGTGCCAGCAGTGACCGGAGGGGTAGTAGCGGGGGGGCAGATACGCAGTATTTT
-	15	TRBV19	TRBJ2-7	TRBD2	CASRPQLAGMNEQYF	TGTGCCAGTAGGCCCCAACTAGCGGGAATGAACGAGCAGTACTTC